This T cell receptor beta chain was retrieved from a study of blood T cell repertoires in COVID-19. About the research overall: Sites across the United States, Italy and Spain contributed samples from acute and convalescent COVID-19. From T cells, B-cell-depleted T cells, or PBMCs came the material, which was cDNA or gDNA.

Generated by immunoSEQ multiplex PCR, the TCRdb table keeps only in-frame clones and is missing some. Among fewer than 120,000 clones listed, about 90% were seen once. The sample taken for sequencing was peripheral blood. The source is a human donor in a cohort sampled during active COVID-19.

CDR3 coding DNA: TGTGCCAGCAGCCAGTTGGACAGCGGAAACACCATATATTTT. Translated: CASSQLDSGNTIYF. The chain carries TRBV3-1 (or the pseudogene TRBV3-2) and TRBJ1-3, with a possible D match to TRBD1 (6 bases). V was pared by 3 bases and J by 4 bases, with 10 bases between. This CDR3 region has 14 residues. Germline CDR1 reads LGHDT; CDR2 reads YNNKEL (reference sequence).